Described below is a single TCR beta chain sequence and its context. The antigen remains undetermined. The source of the sample is a study of cytomegalovirus exposure and HLA in healthy donors. Turning to the study itself: Tens of millions of unique TCRs, all from HLA-typed donors, were included in an early release of the data. General study results and limits: TRBV6-2, TRBV6-3 and some other V segments were excluded as indistinguishable. The study listed roughly 160 cytomegalovirus-associated TCR beta chains. Common viral pathogens seemed to be connected with several of the most significant clusters, according to a later analysis.

The PCR ran on 60 Vbeta and 13 Jbeta primers. Here immunoSEQ multiplex PCR was the method, and the copy in TCRdb shows in-frame clones only, minus some. This sample has some 65,000 clones, with about 70% found just once. Trimming took 2 bases from V and 3 from J, leaving 14 bases between them. The CDR3 contains 15 residues. Germline CDR1 MNHEY, CDR2 SMNVEV (reference sequence). The clonotype comes from a woman in her 30s in good health and CMV-seronegative. The chain joins TRBV27 to TRBJ2-7, with D possibly TRBD1 on 5 matching bases. The sample comprised PBMCs. The CDR3 DNA reads as TGTGCCAGCAGTTTAAAGGGGCCCCTTTTCTACGAGCAGTACTTC. Its protein is CASSLKGPLFYEQYF.